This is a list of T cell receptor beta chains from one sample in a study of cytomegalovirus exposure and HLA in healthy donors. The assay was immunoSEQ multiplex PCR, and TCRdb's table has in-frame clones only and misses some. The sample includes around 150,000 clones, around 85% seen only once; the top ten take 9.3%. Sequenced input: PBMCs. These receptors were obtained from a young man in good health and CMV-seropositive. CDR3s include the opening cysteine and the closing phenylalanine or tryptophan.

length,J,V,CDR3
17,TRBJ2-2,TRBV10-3,CAISEGLAGGNTGELFF
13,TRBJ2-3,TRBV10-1,CASSFSGSDTQYF
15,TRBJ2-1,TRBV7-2,CASSIDRYSYNEQFF
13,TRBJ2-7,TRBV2,CASSDIDRAEQYF
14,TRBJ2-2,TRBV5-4,CASSLAGGDGELFF
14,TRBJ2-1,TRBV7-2,CASSATTGQIEQFF
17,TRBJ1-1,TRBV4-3,CASSQDARGPMNTEAFF
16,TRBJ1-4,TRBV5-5,CASSSLMGQPNEKLFF
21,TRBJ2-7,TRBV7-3,CASSLLPHPPGLAGGPNEQYF
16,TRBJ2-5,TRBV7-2,CASSTTGTSGVETQYF
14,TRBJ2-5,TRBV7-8,CASSLEFRQETQYF
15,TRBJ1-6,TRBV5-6,CASSSGGIYTSPLHF
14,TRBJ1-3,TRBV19,CASSITGTGNTIYF
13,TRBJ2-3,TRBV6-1,CASSGGWEDTQYF
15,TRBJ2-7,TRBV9,CASSVGTGAPYEQYF
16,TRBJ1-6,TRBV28,CATLWGGAIYNSPLHF
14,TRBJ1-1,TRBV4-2,CASSQGVGGAEAFF
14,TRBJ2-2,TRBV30,CAWSRDRAVGELFF
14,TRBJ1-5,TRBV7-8,CASSSGTGYSAQHF
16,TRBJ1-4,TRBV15,CATSRGLSGVYEKLFF
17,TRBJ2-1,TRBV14,CASSQDDLAGVYNEQFF
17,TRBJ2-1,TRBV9,CASSVVGLSGGRNEQFF
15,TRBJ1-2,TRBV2,CASSFTGGANYGYTF
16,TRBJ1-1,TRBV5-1,CASSMPGQGFHTEAFF
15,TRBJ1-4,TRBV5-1,CASSLGRSGNEKLFF
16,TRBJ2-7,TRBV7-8,CASSHPTRDRVYEQYF
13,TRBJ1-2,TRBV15,CATSSGDRSGYTF
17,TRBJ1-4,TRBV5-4,CASSSGGGGATNEKLFF
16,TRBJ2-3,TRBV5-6,CASRDSGGASTDTQYF
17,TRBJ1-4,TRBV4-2,CASSQGSLAQINEKLFF
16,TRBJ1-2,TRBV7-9,CASIKPPGVWNYGYTF
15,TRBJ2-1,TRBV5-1,CASSLGGGNYNEQFF
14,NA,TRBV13,CASSLGPARYEQYF
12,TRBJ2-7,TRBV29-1,CSVGQDSYEQYF
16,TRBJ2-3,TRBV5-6,CASSQPKRGRTDTQYF
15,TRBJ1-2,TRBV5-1,CASSTAGGANYGYTF
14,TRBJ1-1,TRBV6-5,CASSLKTLNTEAFF
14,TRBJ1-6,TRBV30,CAWIGQSNNSPLHF
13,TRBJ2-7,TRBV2,CASSVAGGYEQYF
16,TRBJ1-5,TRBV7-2,CASSLRSRDSNQPQHF
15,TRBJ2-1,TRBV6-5,CASSLTYEGGNEQFF
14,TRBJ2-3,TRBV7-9,CASSFNRVTDTQYF
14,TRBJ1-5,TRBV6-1,CASLTEFSNQPQHF
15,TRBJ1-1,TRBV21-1,CASSKDGQGNTEAFF
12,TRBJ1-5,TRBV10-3,CAITDGRQPQHF